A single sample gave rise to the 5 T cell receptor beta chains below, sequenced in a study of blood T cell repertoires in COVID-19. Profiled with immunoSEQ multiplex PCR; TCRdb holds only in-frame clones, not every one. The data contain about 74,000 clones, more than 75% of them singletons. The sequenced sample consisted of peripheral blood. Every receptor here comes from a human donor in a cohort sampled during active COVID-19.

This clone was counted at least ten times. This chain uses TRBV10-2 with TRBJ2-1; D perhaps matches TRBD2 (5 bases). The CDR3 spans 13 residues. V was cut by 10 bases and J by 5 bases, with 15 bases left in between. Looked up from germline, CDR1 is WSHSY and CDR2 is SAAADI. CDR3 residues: CATKERANNEQFF. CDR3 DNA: TGCGCCACCAAGGAGAGGGCCAACAATGAGCAGTTCTTC.

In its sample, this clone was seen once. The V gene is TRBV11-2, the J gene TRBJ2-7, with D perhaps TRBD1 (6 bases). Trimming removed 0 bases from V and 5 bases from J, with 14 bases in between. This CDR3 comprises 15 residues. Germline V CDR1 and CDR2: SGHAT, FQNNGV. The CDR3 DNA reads TGTGCCAGCAGCTTAGATGGGCAGGGGAGTCACGAGCAGTACTTC. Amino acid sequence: CASSLDGQGSHEQYF. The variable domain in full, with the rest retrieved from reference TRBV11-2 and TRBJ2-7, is EAGVAQSPRYKIIEKRQSVAFWCNPISGHATLYWYQQILGQGPKLLIQFQNNGVVDDSQLPKDRFSAERLKGVDSTLKIQPAKLEDSAVYLCASSLDGQGSHEQYFGPGTRLTVT.

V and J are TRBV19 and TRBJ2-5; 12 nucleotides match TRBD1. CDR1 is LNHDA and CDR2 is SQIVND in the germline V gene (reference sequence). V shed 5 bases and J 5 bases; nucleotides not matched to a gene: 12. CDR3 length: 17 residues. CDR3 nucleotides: TGTGCCAGTAGTCTTGGGACAGGGGGCTTCGTTAGGGAGACCCAGTACTTC. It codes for CASSLGTGGFVRETQYF.

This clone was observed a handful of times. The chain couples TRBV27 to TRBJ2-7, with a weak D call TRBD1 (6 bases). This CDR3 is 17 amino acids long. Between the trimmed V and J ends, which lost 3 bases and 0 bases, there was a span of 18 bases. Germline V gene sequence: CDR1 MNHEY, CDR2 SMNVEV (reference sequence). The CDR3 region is CASSFYGGQINSYEQYF. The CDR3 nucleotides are TGTGCCAGCAGTTTTTACGGAGGACAGATAAACTCCTACGAGCAGTACTTC.

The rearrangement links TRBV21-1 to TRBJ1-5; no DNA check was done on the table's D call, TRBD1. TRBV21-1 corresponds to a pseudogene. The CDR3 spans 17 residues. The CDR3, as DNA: TGTGCCAGCAGCACGTTTTTAGGACAGGTTCTCAATCAGCCCCAGCATTTT. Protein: CASSTFLGQVLNQPQHF.